This T cell receptor (beta chain) was sequenced during a study of blood T cell repertoires in COVID-19 (dated by TCRdb to 2018 to 2020). For context, the study as a whole: The collaborator samples originated in the United States, Italy and Spain and spanned the acute and convalescent phases of COVID-19. The samples were drawn from the first 160 participants of the ongoing ImmuneRACE study and from 950 to 1,500 subjects provided by 6 global collaborators. The material from the prospective study consisted of cDNA or gDNA derived from T cells, B-cell-depleted T cells, or PBMCs. The repertoires were made available in a free public database intended to serve as a resource for research on the immune response to SARS-CoV-2. The dataset comprised deeply sampled blood TCRbeta repertoires from subjects exposed to, actively infected with, or recovered from COVID-19. Where available, HLA class I and class II types were taken from metadata supplied by the sample provider and were not determined by assay-based typing. A de-identified subject ID, COVID-19 status, age in years and sex were almost always included in the sample metadata. Paper-wide results and their limitations: How much clinical and demographic metadata was included differed by source and by participant, and the metadata was provided uncurated.

From the germline V gene, CDR1 is SGHVS and CDR2 is FNYEAQ. The cysteine opens and the phenylalanine closes a CDR3 of 17 amino acids. Solely the CDR3 DNA is kept, with 51 bases framed from the first base. Here V drops 5 bases and J drops 4 bases, and the junction holds 9 bases not matched to any gene. The immunoSEQ Assay, a bias-controlled multiplex PCR, was used to amplify TCRbeta CDR3 regions from genomic DNA. On the authors' methods: The number of nucleated cells in each sample was estimated by amplification of reference gene primers within the assay. Sequence reads were collapsed and filtered to measure the absolute abundance of every unique TCRbeta CDR3 rearrangement. For each sample, productive Simpson clonality was calculated as the square root of Simpson's diversity index over productive rearrangements. Drawn from immuneACCESS, this table holds only the in-frame rearrangements with V and J called that TCRdb kept. Clones are partly lost; checked studies trace under half to an unresolved V gene and leave the rest unexplained. D and trimming come from the DNA, and the V and J calls and clone size come from that table. The sample has roughly 29,000 clones on record, about 84% of them singletons. The ten largest clonotypes hold around 16% of the sample.

Collaborating institutions collected whole blood in K2EDTA tubes following their own protocols. For TCRbeta analysis, collaborators shipped samples in one of three forms: frozen whole blood, isolated PBMCs, or DNA extracted from either of those sample types. Turning to this clone: No cognate antigen has been identified for it. One base away there is no much larger clone; base qualities are not given.

Sequenced input: peripheral blood. The sequence came from an older woman with acute or convalescent COVID-19. The chain links TRBV7-6 with TRBJ2-2; TRBD1 fits 11 bases in the junction. The DNA sequence is given as TGTGCCAGCAGCCCAATACCGGGACAGGGGGTCACCGGGGAGCTGTTTTTT. It encodes CASSPIPGQGVTGELFF.